This record concerns one T cell receptor (beta chain) sequence. Antigen: not known. This specimen comes from a study of cytomegalovirus exposure and HLA in healthy donors. Germline V gene lookup returns CDR1 MDHEN and CDR2 SYDVKM. Trimming took 11 bases from V and 1 from J, leaving 8 bases between them. This CDR3 is built from 11 residues. Study-wide results and caveats: A cluster of highly shared sequence variants was likely a sequencing artifact. Roughly even sequencing depth across donors was the assumption behind the presence/absence analyses. The authors later found HLA-associated TCR beta chains more clonally expanded than equally common others. Some V segments, TRBV6-2 and TRBV6-3 among them, were indistinguishable and were therefore excluded.

Amplification used 60 Vbeta primers and 13 Jbeta primers. Only in-frame clones appear in the TCRdb table, and some are missing; sequencing was by immunoSEQ multiplex PCR. Across under 250,000 clones, the top ten clones capture more than 0.95% of the sample. Sequencing input: PBMCs. This TCR came from a girl aged 2-10 years in good health and CMV-seropositive. This sequence joins TRBV28 and TRBJ1-1; TRBD1 might be the D (5 bases). In DNA form, the CDR3 reads TGTGCCGGGGCAACGAACACTGAAGCTTTCTTT. This gives the protein CAGATNTEAFF.